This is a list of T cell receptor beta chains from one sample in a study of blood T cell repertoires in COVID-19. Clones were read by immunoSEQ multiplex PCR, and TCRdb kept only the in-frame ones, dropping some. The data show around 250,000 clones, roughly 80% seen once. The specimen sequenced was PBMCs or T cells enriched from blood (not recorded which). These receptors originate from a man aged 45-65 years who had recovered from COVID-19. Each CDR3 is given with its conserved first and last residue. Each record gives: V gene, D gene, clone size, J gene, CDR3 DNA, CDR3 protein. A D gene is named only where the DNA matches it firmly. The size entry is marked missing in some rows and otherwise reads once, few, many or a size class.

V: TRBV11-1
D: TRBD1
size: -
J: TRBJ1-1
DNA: TGTGCCAGCAGCTTAGCAGGGGGCTTGAACACTGAAGCTTTCTTT
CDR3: CASSLAGGLNTEAFF

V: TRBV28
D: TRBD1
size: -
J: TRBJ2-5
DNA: TGTGCCAGCAGTCGACGTAGGGGGCCTCAAGAGACCCAGTACTTC
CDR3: CASSRRRGPQETQYF

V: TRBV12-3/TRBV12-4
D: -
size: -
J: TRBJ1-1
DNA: TGTGCCAGCAGTCCAGCGTGGAACACTGAAGCTTTCTTT
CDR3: CASSPAWNTEAFF

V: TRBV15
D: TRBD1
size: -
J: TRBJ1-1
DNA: TGTGCCACCAGCTCCCCAGGGGGCCTTGAAGCTTTCTTT
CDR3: CATSSPGGLEAFF

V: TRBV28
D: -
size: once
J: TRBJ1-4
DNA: TGTGCCAGCACCCCTGGGGCGATGGGTGAAAAACTGTTTTTT
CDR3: CASTPGAMGEKLFF

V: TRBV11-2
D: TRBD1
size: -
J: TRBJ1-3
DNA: TGTGCCAGCAGCCTGGACAGGAGCTCTGGAAACACCATATATTTT
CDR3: CASSLDRSSGNTIYF

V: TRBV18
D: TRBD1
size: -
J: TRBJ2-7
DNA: TGTGCCAGCTCACCACAAGACAGGGGTCAAGAGCAGTACTTC
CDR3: CASSPQDRGQEQYF

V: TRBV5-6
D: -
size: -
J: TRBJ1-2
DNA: TGTGCCAGCAGCTCGGGACATTACTATGGCTACACCTTC
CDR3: CASSSGHYYGYTF

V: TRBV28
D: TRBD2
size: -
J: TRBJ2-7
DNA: TGTGCCAGCAGTCGGCTAGCGGGGAACATCTACGAGCAGTACTTC
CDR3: CASSRLAGNIYEQYF

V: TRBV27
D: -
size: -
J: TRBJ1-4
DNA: TGTGCCACTTCGAACAGGGTTAATGAAAAACTGTTTTTT
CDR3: CATSNRVNEKLFF

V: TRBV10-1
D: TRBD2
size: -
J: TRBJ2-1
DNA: TGCGCCAGCAGTGGAGGTCGGGAGGATTACAATGAGCAGTTCTTC
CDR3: CASSGGREDYNEQFF

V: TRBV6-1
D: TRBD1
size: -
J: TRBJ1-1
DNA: TGTGCCAGCAGTGACCCGGGACAGTTGAACACTGAAGCTTTCTTT
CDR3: CASSDPGQLNTEAFF

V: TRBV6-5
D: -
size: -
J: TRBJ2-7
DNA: TGTGCCAGCAGTTATCGGACGGACGGGGACGAGCAGTACTTC
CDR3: CASSYRTDGDEQYF

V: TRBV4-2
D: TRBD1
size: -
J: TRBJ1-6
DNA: TGTGCCAGCAGCCAAGGGACAGGCACTAATTCACCCCTCCACTTT
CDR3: CASSQGTGTNSPLHF

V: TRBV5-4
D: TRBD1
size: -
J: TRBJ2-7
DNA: TGTGCCAGCAGCCCCGGTACAGGGGGTCTAGGAGAGCAGTACTTC
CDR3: CASSPGTGGLGEQYF

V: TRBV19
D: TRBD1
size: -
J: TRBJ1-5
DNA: TGTGCCATCGCAGGGGGCATTGGACAGCCCCAGCATTTT
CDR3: CAIAGGIGQPQHF

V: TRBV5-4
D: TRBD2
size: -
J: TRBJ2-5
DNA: TGTGCCAGCACCCCGGGGGGGCAGGGGCGCGTAGAGACCCAGTACTTC
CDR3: CASTPGGQGRVETQYF

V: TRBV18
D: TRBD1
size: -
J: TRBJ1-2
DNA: TGTGCCAGCTCACGAATTACAGGGGGTGATGTCTATGGCTACACCTTC
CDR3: CASSRITGGDVYGYTF

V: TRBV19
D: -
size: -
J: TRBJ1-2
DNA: TGTGCCAGTAGGAAACAGGGAGACGACTATGGCTACACCTTC
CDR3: CASRKQGDDYGYTF

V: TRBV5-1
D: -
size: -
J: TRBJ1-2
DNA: TGCGCCAGCAGCTTGAAACAGGATTATGGCTACACCTTC
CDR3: CASSLKQDYGYTF

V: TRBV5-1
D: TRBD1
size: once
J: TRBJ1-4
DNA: TGCGCCAGCAGCCCTCTCTTAGGACAGGGGAATGAAAAACTGTTTTTT
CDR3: CASSPLLGQGNEKLFF

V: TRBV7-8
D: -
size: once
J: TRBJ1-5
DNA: TGTGCCAGCAGCTTAGATCGAGATCAGCCCCAGCATTTT
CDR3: CASSLDRDQPQHF

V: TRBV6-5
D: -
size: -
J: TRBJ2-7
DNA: TGTGCCAGCAGTCCCTCGACAGGGAGGATCTACGAGCAGTACTTC
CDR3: CASSPSTGRIYEQYF

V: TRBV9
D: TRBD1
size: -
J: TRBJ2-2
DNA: TGTGCCAGCAGAAAGGGACAGGGGGCGAACACCGGGGAGCTGTTTTTT
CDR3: CASRKGQGANTGELFF

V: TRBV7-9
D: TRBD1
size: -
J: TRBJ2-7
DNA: TGTGCCAGCAGCTTAGGGGACAGGGGGGGCGAGCAGTACTTC
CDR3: CASSLGDRGGEQYF

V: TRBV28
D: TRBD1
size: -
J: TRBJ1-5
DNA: TGTGCCAGCAGCCCCAGACAGGGCCATCAGCCCCAGCATTTT
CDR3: CASSPRQGHQPQHF

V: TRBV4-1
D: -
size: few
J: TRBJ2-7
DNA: TGCGCCAGCAGCCAAGATCTAAGTACCGAGCAGTACTTC
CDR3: CASSQDLSTEQYF

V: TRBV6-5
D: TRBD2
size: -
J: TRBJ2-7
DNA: TGTGCCAGCAGTACCCGGACTAGCAGCCCCTACGAGCAGTACTTC
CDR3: CASSTRTSSPYEQYF

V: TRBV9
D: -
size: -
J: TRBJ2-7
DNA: TGTGCCAGCAGCGTAGGGGTAGCGTCAGAGCAGTACTTC
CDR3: CASSVGVASEQYF

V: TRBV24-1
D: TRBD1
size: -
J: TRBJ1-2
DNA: TGTGCCACCAGTTTAGGGGGCGGTGGCTACACCTTC
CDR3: CATSLGGGGYTF

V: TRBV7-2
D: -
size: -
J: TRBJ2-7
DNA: TGTGCCAGCAGCGTGACTCTAAGCTCCTACGAGCAGTACTTC
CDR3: CASSVTLSSYEQYF

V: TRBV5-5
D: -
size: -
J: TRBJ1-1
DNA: TGTGCCAGCAGCCCGATCACAGGGAAGGGCACTGAAGCTTTCTTT
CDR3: CASSPITGKGTEAFF

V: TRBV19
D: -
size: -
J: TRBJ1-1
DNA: TGTGCCAGTAGCTTAAGGGGGAACACTGAAGCTTTCTTT
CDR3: CASSLRGNTEAFF

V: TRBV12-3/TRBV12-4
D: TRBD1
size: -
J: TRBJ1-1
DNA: TGTGCAACGGGACAGTTTGAAGCTTTCTTT
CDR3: CATGQFEAFF

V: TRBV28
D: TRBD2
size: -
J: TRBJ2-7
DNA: TGTGCCAGCAGTTTATGGAGGACTAGCGGGAGGGCCGGTTCCTACGAGCAGTACTTC
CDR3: CASSLWRTSGRAGSYEQYF

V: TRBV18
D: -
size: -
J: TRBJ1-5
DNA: TGTGCCAGCTCACCACAAGAACTAACAGGAAATCAGCCCCAGCATTTT
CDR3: CASSPQELTGNQPQHF

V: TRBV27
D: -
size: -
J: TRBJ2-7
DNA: TGTGCCAGCAGTTCGACAAGCATGTACGAGCAGTACTTC
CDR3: CASSSTSMYEQYF

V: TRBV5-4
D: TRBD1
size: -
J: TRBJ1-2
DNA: TGTGCCAGCAGTACGACAGGGGCCAACTATGGCTACACCTTC
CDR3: CASSTTGANYGYTF

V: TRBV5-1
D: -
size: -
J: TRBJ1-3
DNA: TGCGCCAGCAGCTGGCAAGGGACACTCTCTGGAAACACCATATATTTT
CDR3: CASSWQGTLSGNTIYF

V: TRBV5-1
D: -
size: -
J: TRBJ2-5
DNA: TGCGCCAGCAGCTTGGCGGGTCCAGCGGCAGCATCCGGCGAGACCCAGTACTTC
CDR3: CASSLAGPAAASGETQYF

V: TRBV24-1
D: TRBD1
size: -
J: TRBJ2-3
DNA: TGTGCCACCTCGGGACAGGGGTTATTGGATACGCAGTATTTT
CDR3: CATSGQGLLDTQYF

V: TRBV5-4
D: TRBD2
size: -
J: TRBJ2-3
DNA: TGTGCCAGCAGCTCGTCTAGCGGTAGCACAGATACGCAGTATTTT
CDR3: CASSSSSGSTDTQYF

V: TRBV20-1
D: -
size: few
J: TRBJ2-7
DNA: TGCAGTGCTCAGCTGGGGGCCGAGCAGTACTTC
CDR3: CSAQLGAEQYF

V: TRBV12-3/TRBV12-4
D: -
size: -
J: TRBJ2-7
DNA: TGTGCCAGCAGCAATAACAGGGTGGGAGAGCAGTACTTC
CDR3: CASSNNRVGEQYF

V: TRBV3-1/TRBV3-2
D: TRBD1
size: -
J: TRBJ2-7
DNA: TGTGCCAGCAGCCCTATTCTGGGGGGGACGGGACAGGGGTTACCCTACGAGCAGTACTTC
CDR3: CASSPILGGTGQGLPYEQYF

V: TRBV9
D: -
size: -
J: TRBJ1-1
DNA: TGTGCCAGCAGCGTTTTCAGGACACCCGACACTGAAGCTTTCTTT
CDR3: CASSVFRTPDTEAFF

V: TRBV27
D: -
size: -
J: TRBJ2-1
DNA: TGTGCCAGCAGTTTATCAGGGGTTAGTCCCTACAATGAGCAGTTCTTC
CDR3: CASSLSGVSPYNEQFF

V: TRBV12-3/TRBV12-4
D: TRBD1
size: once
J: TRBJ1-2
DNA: TGTGCCAGCAGTTTCAGGGGGTACTATGGCTACACCTTC
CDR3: CASSFRGYYGYTF

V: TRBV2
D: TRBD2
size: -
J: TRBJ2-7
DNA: TGTGCCAGGGGCCCAGGGCGGGAGACTAGTGAGCAGTACTTC
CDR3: CARGPGRETSEQYF

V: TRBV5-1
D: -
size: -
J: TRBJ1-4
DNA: TGCGCCAGCAGCTCCTCACCGCCGGGACAAACTGAAAAACTGTTTTTT
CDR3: CASSSSPPGQTEKLFF

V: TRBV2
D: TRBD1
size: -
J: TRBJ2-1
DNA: TGTGCCAGCCGACAGGGAAGAGGTGAGCAGTTCTTC
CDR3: CASRQGRGEQFF

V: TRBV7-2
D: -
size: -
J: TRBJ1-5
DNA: TGTGCCAGCAGCCCAGGGGCTGGCAATCAGCCCCAGCATTTT
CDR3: CASSPGAGNQPQHF

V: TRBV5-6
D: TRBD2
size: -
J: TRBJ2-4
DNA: TGTGCCAGCAGCTTGGACGCTCTAGCGGGAGTTGGGGTAAAAAACGTTCAGTACTTC
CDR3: CASSLDALAGVGVKNVQYF